This T cell receptor beta chain was obtained from a study of T cell responses to AZD1222 COVID-19 vaccine. Details on this clone: The antigen is undetermined.

Clones were read by immunoSEQ multiplex PCR, and TCRdb kept only the in-frame ones, dropping some. The sample shows about 120,000 clones, just over 90% of them seen only once. The study's findings and limits: Seropositive AZD1222 recipients at baseline numbered only 6 or 7. Repertoire samples came only from after the peak T cell response. Reports say nearly half of spike-specific TCRs go after unmutated variant regions.

The CDR3 totals 13 residues. Trimming took 6 bases from V and 1 from J, leaving 4 bases between them. CDR1 is LNHDA and CDR2 is SQIVND in the germline V gene (reference sequence). Second-dose timings of about 4 or about 12 weeks were pooled. This TCR was recovered from an adult who received the AZD1222 COVID-19 vaccine. Sequencing used peripheral blood, obtained 28 days after the second AZD1222 dose. V gene TRBV19 combines with J gene TRBJ2-6; D is unclear. The CDR3 protein is CASSPSGANVLTF. As DNA, the CDR3 is TGTGCCAGTAGCCCATCTGGGGCCAACGTCCTGACTTTC. The full variable domain, in which reference TRBV19 and TRBJ2-6 provide the parts outside the CDR3, is DGGITQSPKYLFRKEGQNVTLSCEQNLNHDAMYWYRQDPGQGLRLIYYSQIVNDFQKGDIAEGYSVSREKKESFPLTVTSAQKNPTAFYLCASSPSGANVLTFGAGSRLTVL.